This T cell receptor (beta chain) was sequenced during a study of cytomegalovirus exposure and HLA in healthy donors. General study findings and limits: One later analysis reportedly identified an Asian-associated ancestry cluster that showed fewer N-insertions than the roughly 700-donor mean. The authors listed 180 or so TCR beta chains as cytomegalovirus-associated. HLA alleles showed associations with 16,951 TCR beta sequences in a later analysis, at a 0.05 false discovery rate. For TCR beta chains, V- and J-gene trimming was later linked to a missense DCLRE1C variant.

The PCR made use of 60 Vbeta and 13 Jbeta primers. Data came from immunoSEQ multiplex PCR; TCRdb stores just in-frame clones and leaves some out. The repertoire holds hundreds of thousands of clones, approximately 82% seen once, with over 0.5% in the top ten. Comment on this clone: Its antigen remains unidentified.

Germline V gene data show CDR1 as SGHDT and CDR2 as YYEEEE. There are 16 residues in the CDR3. Unmatched junction bases numbered 9, after V lost 3 bases and J lost 2 bases. Specimen: PBMCs. This TCR derives from a woman aged 40 to 49 in good health and CMV-seronegative. The V call is TRBV5-6, the J call TRBJ1-1; 8 bases align to TRBD1. This CDR3 reads CASSSRDRGFNTEAFF. The CDR3 region has the DNA TGTGCCAGCAGCTCACGTGACAGGGGTTTCAACACTGAAGCTTTCTTT.